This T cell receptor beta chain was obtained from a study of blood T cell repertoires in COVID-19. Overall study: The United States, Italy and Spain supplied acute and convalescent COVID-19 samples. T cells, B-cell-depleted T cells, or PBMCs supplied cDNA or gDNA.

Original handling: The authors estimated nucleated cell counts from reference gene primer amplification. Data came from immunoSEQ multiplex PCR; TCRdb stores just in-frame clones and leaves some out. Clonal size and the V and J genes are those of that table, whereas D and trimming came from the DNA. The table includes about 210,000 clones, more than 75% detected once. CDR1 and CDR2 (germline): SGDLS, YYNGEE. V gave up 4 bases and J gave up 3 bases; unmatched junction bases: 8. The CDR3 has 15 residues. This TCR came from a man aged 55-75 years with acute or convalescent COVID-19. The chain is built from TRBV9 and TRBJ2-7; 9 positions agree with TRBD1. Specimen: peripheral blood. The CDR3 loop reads CASSPLGGQGYEQYF. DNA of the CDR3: TGTGCCAGCAGCCCACTTGGGGGACAGGGCTACGAGCAGTACTTC.